What follows are 23 T cell receptor beta chains derived from one specimen sequenced in a study of T cell repertoires in cytomegalovirus infection (dated by TCRdb to the late 2010s). These receptors' antigens are unknown. The sequencing machine was an Illumina HiSeq 1500. Using fastp at Q25 and MiXCR, TCRdb reprocessed the public reads and kept productive beta chains. Records with the same CDR3 protein are collapsed into one entry carrying the most frequent genes and DNA. The sample includes around 300,000 distinct CDR3 sequences, with less than 25% observed a single time. Jointly, the top ten make up under 25% of the sample. The sample's treatment or condition, from its label and the paper: in vitro stimulation with specific CMV peptide epitopes to enrich CMV-specific T cells. This specimen consisted of cultured PBMCs, obtained from culture after CMV antigen stimulation. These receptors were obtained from a human donor in good health (CMV status not recorded). Some clones in this sample may be carry-over from other donors' samples.

This clonotype showed up many times. J is TRBJ2-5 and V is TRBV24-1; 7 bases align to TRBD1. This CDR3 contains 16 residues. Trimming removed 4 bases from V and 2 bases from J; junction bases left unmatched: 9. Germline V CDR1 and CDR2: KGHDR, SFDVKD. CDR3 nucleotides: TGTGCCACCAGTGACAGACAGGGAAGGGTACAAGAGACCCAGTACTTC. This encodes CATSDRQGRVQETQYF.

The chain couples TRBV27 to TRBJ2-1; D gene uncertain. Germline V gene data show CDR1 as MNHEY and CDR2 as SMNVEV (reference sequence). V lost 3 bases and J lost 0, with 9 bases in between. The CDR3 contains 15 residues. The CDR3 is CASSFLSTSYNEQFF. As DNA, the CDR3 is TGTGCCAGCAGTTTTCTCTCAACCTCCTACAATGAGCAGTTCTTC.

The CDR3 DNA follows: TGCAGTGCTAGAGATGGGGGGAGGGCGGTTGAGCAGTTCTTC. It codes for CSARDGGRAVEQFF. The J gene is TRBJ2-1, the V gene TRBV20-1; 7 bases line up with TRBD2. The CDR3 covers 14 residues. Germline CDR1 reads DFQATT; CDR2 reads SNEGSKA (reference sequence). V trimming: 0 bases; J trimming: 9 bases; junction bases outside the gene matches: 8.

V gene TRBV4-1 combines with J gene TRBJ2-1; possibly TRBD2 for D (5 bases). With 4 bases removed from V and 5 bases from J, the gap between germline ends came to 15 bases. The CDR3 covers 15 residues. CDR1 is MGHRA and CDR2 is YSYEKL in the germline V gene. The CDR3 spells CASSRTGTGHNEQFF. The CDR3 nucleotides read TGCGCCAGCAGCCGGACGGGAACTGGACACAATGAGCAGTTCTTC.

This clonotype was detected a few times. The rearrangement joins TRBV7-9 to TRBJ2-1, with TRBD2 matching 9 bases. V gave up 3 bases and J gave up 8 bases; unmatched junction bases: 2. The CDR3 is 13 amino acids. Per the germline V gene, CDR1 is SEHNR and CDR2 is FQNEAQ (reference sequence). The CDR3 nucleotides read TGTGCCAGCAGCTTTACTAGCGGGTATGAGCAGTTCTTC. Amino acid sequence: CASSFTSGYEQFF.

This clonotype was detected a few times. V usage is TRBV7-2 and J usage is TRBJ2-1, with D uncertain. V was shortened by 3 bases and J by 0 bases, with 12 bases between the two germline ends. Per the germline V gene, CDR1 is SGHTA and CDR2 is FQGNSA. This CDR3 is 16 amino acids long. CDR3 DNA: TGTGCCAGCAGCTTCCCGGCTACCGGCTCCTACAATGAGCAGTTCTTC. Translated: CASSFPATGSYNEQFF. Full variable domain (outside the CDR3, taken from reference TRBV7-2 and TRBJ2-1): GAGVSQSPSNKVTEKGKDVELRCDPISGHTALYWYRQSLGQGLEFLIYFQGNSAPDKSGLPSDRFSAERTGGSVSTLTIQRTQQEDSAVYLCASSFPATGSYNEQFFGPGTRLTVL.

This clonotype was recorded a few times. This rearrangement joins TRBV12-3 or TRBV12-4 to TRBJ2-3, with TRBD1 matching over 10 bases. This CDR3 spans 15 amino acids. V trimming: 1 base; J trimming: 4 bases; junction bases outside the gene matches: 2. CDR3 DNA: TGTGCCAGCAGTTTAGGGGACAGGGGAGCAGATACGCAGTATTTT. Residues: CASSLGDRGADTQYF.

This clonotype was counted between two and nine times. The V gene is TRBV19, the J gene TRBJ1-1; D remains unclear. The germline V and J ends were trimmed by 5 bases and 8 bases, with 15 bases remaining between them. This CDR3 comprises 13 residues. CDR1 and CDR2 (germline): LNHDA, SQIVND (reference sequence). The CDR3: CASSPNPPMEAFF. CDR3 coding DNA: TGTGCCAGTAGTCCCAACCCTCCTATGGAAGCTTTCTTT.

This clonotype was counted a few times. The chain combines TRBV11-2 with TRBJ2-1; a weak D match, TRBD1 (5 bases). Germline lookup yields CDR1 SGHAT and CDR2 FQNNGV. Trimming took 5 bases from V and 9 from J, leaving 20 bases between them. The CDR3 has 15 residues. CDR3 nucleotide sequence: TGTGCCAGCAGCCCCCAGGGCAGGCAAAGTGGTGAGCAGTTCTTC. This gives the protein CASSPQGRQSGEQFF.

The sample holds a few counts of this clonotype. The gene calls are TRBV19 and TRBJ2-1, with D unclear. Germline CDR1 reads LNHDA; CDR2 reads SQIVND (reference sequence). The V end lost 0 bases, the J end lost 2 bases, and 11 bases lay between the germline ends. The CDR3 extends over 16 amino acids. The CDR3 DNA sequence: TGTGCCAGTAGTATAGAACAACTCGCCCCCTACAATGAGCAGTTCTTC. It encodes CASSIEQLAPYNEQFF.

The chain has TRBV19 and TRBJ2-1, with 7 positions matching TRBD2. CDR1 is LNHDA, CDR2 SQIVND, per germline (reference sequence). V dropped 5 bases and J dropped 0; count of bases not matched to a gene: 13. This CDR3 region has 18 residues. The CDR3 nucleotides are TGTGCCAGTAGTCAACTTGGGGGGGGAGCTAGCTCCTACAATGAGCAGTTCTTC. Translation: CASSQLGGGASSYNEQFF. Filled out from reference TRBV19 and TRBJ2-1, the complete variable domain reads DGGITQSPKYLFRKEGQNVTLSCEQNLNHDAMYWYRQDPGQGLRLIYYSQIVNDFQKGDIAEGYSVSREKKESFPLTVTSAQKNPTAFYLCASSQLGGGASSYNEQFFGPGTRLTVL.

This clonotype was seen many times. V and J are TRBV6-1 and TRBJ1-2, with unresolved D. Germline CDR1 MNHNS, CDR2 SASEGT. The CDR3 is 13 amino acids. V lost 0 bases, J lost 7 bases, and 9 bases lay in between. CDR3 nucleotide sequence: TGTGCCAGCAGTGAAGCGGCATACCTTGGCTACACCTTC. Translation gives CASSEAAYLGYTF.

The chain has TRBV9 and TRBJ2-5; D possibly corresponds to TRBD2 (6 bases). The CDR3 consists of 16 residues. Germline CDR1 is SGDLS and CDR2 is YYNGEE. Trimming stripped 3 bases from V and 4 bases from J, with 19 bases between. CDR3 in amino acids: CASSGPMGGGGETQYF. Here the CDR3 DNA reads TGTGCCAGCAGCGGGCCCATGGGGGGTGGAGGAGAGACCCAGTACTTC.

This clonotype has a handful of counts. V and J are TRBV4-2 and TRBJ2-1; 12 nucleotides line up with TRBD2. Germline-derived CDR1 and CDR2 are LGHNA and YNFKEQ. The CDR3 sequence is 15 residues long. V trimming: 2 bases; J trimming: 9 bases; junction bases outside the gene matches: 5. The CDR3 here is CASSQRLAGEGEQFF. CDR3 nucleotide sequence: TGTGCCAGCAGCCAAAGACTAGCGGGAGAGGGTGAGCAGTTCTTC.

V usage is TRBV4-1 and J usage is TRBJ1-2, with 10 nucleotides matching TRBD1. Losses at the gene ends were 2 bases for V and 5 bases for J; bases not matched to a gene: 14. Germline V gene sequence: CDR1 MGHRA, CDR2 YSYEKL. This CDR3 spans 18 amino acids. Here the CDR3 DNA reads TGCGCCAGCAGCCAATTACCCATTCAGGGACAGGGGCTATATGGCTACACCTTC. Amino acids: CASSQLPIQGQGLYGYTF.

This clonotype came up once. The CDR3 carries no conserved terminal phenylalanine or tryptophan, so it likely arises from a read error. CDR3 region: CASSAMTGGFYEQYL. The DNA of the CDR3 is TGTGCCAGCAGTGCAATGACAGGGGGGTTCTACGAGCAGTACCTC. The V gene is TRBV12-3 or TRBV12-4, the J gene TRBJ2-7, with 9 positions matching TRBD1. The CDR3 sequence is 15 residues long. V shed 5 bases and J 3 bases; nucleotides not matched to a gene: 8.

This clonotype was found many times. The V gene is TRBV12-3 or TRBV12-4, the J gene TRBJ1-4; tentative D call: TRBD1 (5 bases). The CDR3 runs 17 residues. The V and J ends lost 1 base and 0 bases respectively, with 12 bases between them. The CDR3: CASSLGFGAATNEKLFF. CDR3 nucleotide sequence: TGTGCCAGCAGTTTAGGTTTTGGGGCGGCAACTAATGAAAAACTGTTTTTT.

The rearrangement uses TRBV4-3 and TRBJ2-1; 10 bases are shared with TRBD2. The CDR3 runs to 19 residues. V lost 2 bases to trimming and J lost 1 base; unmatched junction nucleotides: 11. Looked up from germline, CDR1 is LGHNA and CDR2 is YSLEER. CDR3 sequence reads: CASSQHRTSGTPSYNEQFF. The CDR3 DNA is TGCGCCAGCAGCCAACACAGGACTAGCGGAACCCCATCCTACAATGAGCAGTTCTTC.

The chain carries TRBV30 and TRBJ1-2; no reliable D call. The germline V and J ends were trimmed by 2 bases and 5 bases, with 6 bases remaining between them. This CDR3 has 11 residues. CDR1 is GTSNPN, CDR2 SVGIG, per germline (reference sequence). CDR3 in DNA: TGTGCCTGGAGTCTGGGTTATGGCTACACCTTC. Protein sequence: CAWSLGYGYTF.

This sequence joins TRBV30 and TRBJ2-2, with a weak D call TRBD2 (6 bases). Germline CDR1 GTSNPN, CDR2 SVGIG (reference sequence). The CDR3 loop spans 14 amino acids. Trimming removed 2 bases from V and 2 bases from J, with 9 bases in between. The CDR3 nucleotides read TGTGCCTGGAGTAACGGGAGAAACACCGGGGAGCTGTTTTTT. Translation: CAWSNGRNTGELFF. Complete variable domain (other parts from reference TRBV30 and TRBJ2-2): SQTIHQWPATLVQPVGSPLSLECTVEGTSNPNLYWYRQAAGRGLQLLFYSVGIGQISSEVPQNLSASRPQDRQFILSSKKLLLSDSGFYLCAWSNGRNTGELFFGEGSRLTVL.

The J gene is TRBJ2-2, the V gene TRBV12-3 or TRBV12-4; 8 bases map to TRBD2. This CDR3 is built from 17 residues. V dropped 7 bases and J dropped 6; count of bases not matched to a gene: 16. CDR3: CASTFSSGLALAGELFF. In DNA form, the CDR3 reads TGTGCCAGCACCTTTAGTTCCGGACTAGCCTTAGCCGGGGAGCTGTTTTTT.

A few counts support this clonotype. V and J are TRBV7-3 and TRBJ1-1; D is ambiguous. V lost 1 base and J lost 1, with 10 bases in between. The CDR3 length is 15 residues. CDR1 and CDR2 (germline): SGHTA, FQGTGA. The CDR3 DNA reads TGTGCCAGCAGCTTAATCAGGCGAAAGAACACTGAAGCTTTCTTT. The encoded protein is CASSLIRRKNTEAFF.

This clonotype was detected only a few times. DNA of the CDR3: TGTGCCAGCACAAATACGGACGGAGGGCGCAATGAGCAGTTCTTC. It is translated as CASTNTDGGRNEQFF. The J gene is TRBJ2-1, the V gene TRBV6-5, with a tentative D call TRBD2 (6 bases). This CDR3 comprises 15 residues. Per germline, CDR1 MNHEY and CDR2 SVGAGI. Trimming cost V 7 bases and J 6 bases, with 19 bases left between them.